This T cell receptor beta chain appears in the sequencing data of a study of shared clonotypes between healthy human individuals. Profiled with immunoSEQ multiplex PCR; TCRdb holds only in-frame clones, not every one. The profile covers about 2,500,000 clones, with approximately 92% appearing a single time and more than 0.12% taken by the ten largest. This receptor was taken from a man between 18 and 29 years old in good health. Sequencing was done on a sample of naive CD4+ T cells sorted from blood. Subset denoted: CD45RA+ positively selected.

This chain's CDR3 is CASSFRSSGYEQYF. CDR3 DNA sequence: TGTGCCAGCAGTTTTAGATCGAGTGGCTACGAGCAGTACTTC. The chain combines TRBV27 with TRBJ2-7; D gene unclear. Trimming left V 3 bases short and J 3 bases short, with 12 bases between. The CDR3 contains 14 residues. The V gene's germline CDR1 is MNHEY and CDR2 SMNVEV (reference sequence).